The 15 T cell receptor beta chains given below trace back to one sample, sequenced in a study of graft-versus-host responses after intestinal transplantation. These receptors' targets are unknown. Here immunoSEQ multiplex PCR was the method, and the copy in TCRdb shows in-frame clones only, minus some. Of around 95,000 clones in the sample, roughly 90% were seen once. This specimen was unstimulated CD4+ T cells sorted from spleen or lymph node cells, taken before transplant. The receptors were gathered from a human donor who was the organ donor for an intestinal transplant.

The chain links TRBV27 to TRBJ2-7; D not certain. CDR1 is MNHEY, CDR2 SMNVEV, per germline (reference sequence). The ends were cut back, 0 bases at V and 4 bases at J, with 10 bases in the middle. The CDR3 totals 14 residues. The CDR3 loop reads CASSLSIALYEQYF. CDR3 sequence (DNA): TGTGCCAGCAGTTTATCGATCGCCTTATACGAGCAGTACTTC.

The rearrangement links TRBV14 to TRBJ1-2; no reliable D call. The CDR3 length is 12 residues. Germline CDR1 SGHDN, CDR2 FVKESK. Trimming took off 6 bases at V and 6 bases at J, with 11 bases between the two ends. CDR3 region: CASSMAAHGYTF. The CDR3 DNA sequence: TGTGCCAGCAGTATGGCAGCTCATGGCTACACCTTC.

The CDR3 loop is CASSEALYSGNTIYF. CDR3 nucleotide sequence: TGTGCCAGCAGTGAAGCCCTTTACTCTGGAAACACCATATATTTT. The V and J genes are TRBV6-1 and TRBJ1-3; D remains unclear. The CDR3 sequence is 15 residues long. The V gene's germline CDR1 is MNHNS and CDR2 SASEGT. Between the trimmed V and J ends, which lost 0 bases and 0 bases, there was a span of 6 bases.

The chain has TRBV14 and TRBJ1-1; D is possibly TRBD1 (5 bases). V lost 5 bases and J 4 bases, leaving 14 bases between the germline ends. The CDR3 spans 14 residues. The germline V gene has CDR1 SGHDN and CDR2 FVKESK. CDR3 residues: CASSAQMGTTEAFF. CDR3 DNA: TGTGCCAGCAGCGCTCAGATGGGGACCACTGAAGCTTTCTTT.

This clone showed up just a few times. CDR3 in amino acids: CASSRQGAYYNSPLHF. DNA for the CDR3: TGTGCCAGCAGTCGACAGGGGGCATACTATAATTCACCCCTCCACTTT. V gene TRBV28 combines with J gene TRBJ1-6; 10 nucleotides align to TRBD1. This CDR3 has 16 residues. Germline V CDR1 and CDR2: MDHEN, SYDVKM. V lost 5 bases, J lost 3 bases, and 4 bases stayed unmatched.

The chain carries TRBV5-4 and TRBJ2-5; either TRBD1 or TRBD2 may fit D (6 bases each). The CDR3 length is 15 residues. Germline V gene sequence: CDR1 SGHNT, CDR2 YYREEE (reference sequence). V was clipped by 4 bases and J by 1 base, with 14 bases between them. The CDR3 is CASSPKGGIQETQYF. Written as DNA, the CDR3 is TGTGCCAGCAGCCCGAAAGGGGGGATCCAAGAGACCCAGTACTTC. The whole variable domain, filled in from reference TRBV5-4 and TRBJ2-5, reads ETGVTQSPTHLIKTRGQQVTLRCSSQSGHNTVSWYQQALGQGPQFIFQYYREEENGRGNFPPRFSGLQFPNYSSELNVNALELDDSALYLCASSPKGGIQETQYFGPGTRLLVL.

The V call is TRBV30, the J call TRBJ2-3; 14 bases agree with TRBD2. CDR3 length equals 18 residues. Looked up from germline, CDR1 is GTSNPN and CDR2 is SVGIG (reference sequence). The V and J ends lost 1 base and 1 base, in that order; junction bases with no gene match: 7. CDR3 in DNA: TGTGCCTGGAGTGGGGGACTAGCGGGGGCCGGACGCACAGATACGCAGTATTTT. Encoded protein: CAWSGGLAGAGRTDTQYF.

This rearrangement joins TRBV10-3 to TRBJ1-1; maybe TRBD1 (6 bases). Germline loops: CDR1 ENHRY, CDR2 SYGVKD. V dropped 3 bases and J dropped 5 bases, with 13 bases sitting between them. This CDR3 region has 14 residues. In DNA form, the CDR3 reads TGTGCCATCAGTGAAAAGGGGGGGTTGACTGAAGCTTTCTTT. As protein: CAISEKGGLTEAFF.

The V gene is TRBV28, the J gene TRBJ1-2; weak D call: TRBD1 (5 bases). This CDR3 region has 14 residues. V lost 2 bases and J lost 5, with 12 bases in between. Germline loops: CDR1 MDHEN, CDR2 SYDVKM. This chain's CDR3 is CASSLQGRGYGYTF. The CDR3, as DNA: TGTGCCAGCAGTTTACAGGGTCGGGGGTATGGCTACACCTTC.

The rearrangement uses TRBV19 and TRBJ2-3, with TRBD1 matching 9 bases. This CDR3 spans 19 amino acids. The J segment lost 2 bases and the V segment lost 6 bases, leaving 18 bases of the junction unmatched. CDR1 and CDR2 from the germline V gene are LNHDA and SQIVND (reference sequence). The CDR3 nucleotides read TGTGCCAGTAGCATTAGTACAGGGGGCTGGGAGGTCTACACAGATACGCAGTATTTT. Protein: CASSISTGGWEVYTDTQYF.

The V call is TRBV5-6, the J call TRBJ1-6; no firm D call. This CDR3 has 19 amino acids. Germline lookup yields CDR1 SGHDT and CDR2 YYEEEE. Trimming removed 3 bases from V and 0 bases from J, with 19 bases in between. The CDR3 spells CASSSLWAEKSSYNSPLHF. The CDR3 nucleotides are TGTGCCAGCAGCTCCCTCTGGGCAGAGAAGAGCTCCTATAATTCACCCCTCCACTTT.

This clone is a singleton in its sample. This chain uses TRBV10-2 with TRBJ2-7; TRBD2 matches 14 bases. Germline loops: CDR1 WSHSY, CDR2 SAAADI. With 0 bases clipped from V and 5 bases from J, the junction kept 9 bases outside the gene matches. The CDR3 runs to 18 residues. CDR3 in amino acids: CASSESPGLAGEFHEQYF. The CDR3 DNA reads TGCGCCAGCAGTGAGTCACCGGGACTAGCGGGGGAGTTCCACGAGCAGTACTTC.

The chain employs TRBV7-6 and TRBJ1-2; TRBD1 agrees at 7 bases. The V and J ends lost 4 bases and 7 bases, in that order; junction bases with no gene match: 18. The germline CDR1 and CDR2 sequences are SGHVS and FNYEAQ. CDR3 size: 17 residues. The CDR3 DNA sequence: TGTGCCAGCAGCTATTTCCCTAGGGGGCCGACCGGCGGTGGCTACACCTTC. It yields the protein CASSYFPRGPTGGGYTF.

CDR3 loop: CASSAQGAGDGYTF. In DNA form, the CDR3 reads TGTGCCAGCTCGGCACAGGGGGCGGGCGATGGCTACACCTTC. The V call is TRBV18, the J call TRBJ1-2, with 9 bases lining up with TRBD1. The CDR3 sequence is 14 residues long. Trimming at V came to 6 bases and at J to 6 bases, leaving 8 bases not matched to a gene. Germline V gene lookup returns CDR1 KGHSH and CDR2 LQKENI.

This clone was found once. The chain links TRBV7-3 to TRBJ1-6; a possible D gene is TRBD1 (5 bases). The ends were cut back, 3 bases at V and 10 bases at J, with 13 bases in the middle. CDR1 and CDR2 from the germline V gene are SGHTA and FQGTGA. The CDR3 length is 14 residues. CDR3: CASSFGQGASPLHF. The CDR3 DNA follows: TGTGCCAGCAGCTTTGGGCAGGGTGCCTCACCCCTCCACTTT.